The present TCR beta chain was sequenced within a study of blood T cell repertoires in COVID-19. Across the whole study: PBMCs, B-cell-depleted T cells, or T cells were the source of the cDNA or gDNA that made up the material.

Per the original data handling: For nucleated cells, counts were estimated from reference gene primer amplification. Repertoires were generated with immunoSEQ multiplex PCR, while TCRdb's copy carries only in-frame clones and drops some. D and trimming were read from the DNA, whereas the V and J calls and clone size are those reported in that table. Of about 180,000 clones detected, more than 75% appear once; the ten largest clones hold 14%. This study enrolled people aged about 18 to 90 from around 25 US geographic areas. This CDR3 has 15 amino acids. Germline values: CDR1 SGHVS, CDR2 FQNEAQ. Trimming left V 1 base short and J 2 bases short, with 11 bases between.

The specimen sequenced was PBMCs or T cells enriched from blood (not recorded which). This chain links TRBV7-8 with TRBJ2-5; D is possibly TRBD2 (6 bases). This receptor was identified in a man between 60 and 70 years old who had been exposed to COVID-19. In DNA, the CDR3 is TGTGCCAGCAGCTTAGTGGGGGACTCTCAAGAGACCCAGTACTTC. The encoded protein is CASSLVGDSQETQYF.